This T cell receptor (beta chain) is from a study of identical twins. Healthy Caucasian donors formed the entire cohort. Template switching created a universal primer site, and the cDNA included unique molecular identifiers. TCRdb passed the 5' RACE reads through MiXCR, listing each CDR3 protein once. The data contain around 670,000 distinct CDR3 sequences, 6% to 6.5% of them singletons. This clonotype was found many times. What it recognizes is unknown. Overall study results and limits: Clonotypes of the beta chain that were abundant in cord blood carried fewer insertions (memory repertoires showed none).

This clonotype was obtained from a man between 18 and 35 years old in good health. The sequencing input was naive T cells sorted from blood.

For the CDR3, the DNA is TGTGCCAGCAGTTGGTTGACGGGGAATGAAAAACTGTTTTTT. Its translation: CASSWLTGNEKLFF. This sequence joins TRBV2 and TRBJ1-4; D not resolved. This CDR3 contains 14 residues. The V and J ends lost 5 bases and 5 bases respectively, with 12 bases between them. CDR1 and CDR2 from the germline V gene are SNHLY and FYNNEI.